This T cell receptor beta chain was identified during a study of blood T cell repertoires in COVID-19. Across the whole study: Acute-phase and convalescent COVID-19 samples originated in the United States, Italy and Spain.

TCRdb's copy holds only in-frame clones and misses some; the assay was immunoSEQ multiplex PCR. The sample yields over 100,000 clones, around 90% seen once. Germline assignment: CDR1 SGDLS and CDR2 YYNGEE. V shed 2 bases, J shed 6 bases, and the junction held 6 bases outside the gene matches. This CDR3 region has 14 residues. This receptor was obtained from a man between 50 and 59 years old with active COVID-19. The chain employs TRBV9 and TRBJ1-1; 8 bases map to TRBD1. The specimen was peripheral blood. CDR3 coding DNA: TGTGCCAGCAGCGTCGACAGGGGATCGGCTGAAGCTTTCTTT. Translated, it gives CASSVDRGSAEAFF.